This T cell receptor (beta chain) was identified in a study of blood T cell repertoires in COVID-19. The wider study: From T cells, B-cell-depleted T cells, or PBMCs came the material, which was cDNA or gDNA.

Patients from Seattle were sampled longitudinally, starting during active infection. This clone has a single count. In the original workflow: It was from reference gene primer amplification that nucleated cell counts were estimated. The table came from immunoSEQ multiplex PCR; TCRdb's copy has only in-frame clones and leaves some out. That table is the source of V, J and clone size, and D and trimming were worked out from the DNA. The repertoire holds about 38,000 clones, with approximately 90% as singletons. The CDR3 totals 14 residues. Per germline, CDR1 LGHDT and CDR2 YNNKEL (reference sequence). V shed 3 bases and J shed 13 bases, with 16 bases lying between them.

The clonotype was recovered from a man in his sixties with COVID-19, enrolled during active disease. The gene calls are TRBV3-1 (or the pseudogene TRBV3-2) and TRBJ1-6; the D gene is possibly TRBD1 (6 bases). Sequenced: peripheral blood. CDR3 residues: CASSQAETGLPLHF. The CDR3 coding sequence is TGTGCCAGCAGCCAGGCCGAAACAGGGCTCCCCCTCCACTTT.